This TCR beta chain was retrieved from a study of shared clonotypes between healthy human individuals. Study-level points and caveats: Four donors showed sharing of approximately 5% of naive CD4 clonotypes.

In germline, CDR1 is MDHEN, CDR2 SYDVKM. The germline V and J ends were trimmed by 4 bases and 4 bases, with 11 bases remaining between them. The CDR3 length is 14 residues. Of note for this clone: What it binds is unknown.

Sequenced by immunoSEQ multiplex PCR; TCRdb stores in-frame clones only, minus some. The sample yields millions of clones, approximately 93% seen once. The source material was naive CD4+ T cells from PBMCs. The subset is: CD45RA+ positively selected. J is TRBJ1-3 and V is TRBV28; D is perhaps TRBD1 (5 bases). The clonotype was recovered from a man between 18 and 29 years old in good health. Some clones in this sample may be carry-over from other donors' samples. CDR3 DNA: TGTGCCAGCAGTTCCCCCAGGGCAGGAAACACCATATATTTT. This sequence encodes CASSSPRAGNTIYF.